This T cell receptor beta chain was documented in a study of OX40 agonist ivuxolimab in advanced cancers. Study background: Among those enrolled, mean age was approximately 60 years (range 23 to 79) and over 70% were male.

Sequenced by immunoSEQ multiplex PCR; TCRdb stores in-frame clones only, minus some. The sample holds some 90,000 clones, 92% seen once. J gave up 4 bases and V 0 bases, and 5 bases lay outside the gene matches. The CDR3 length is 16 residues. Germline CDR1 reads MNHEY; CDR2 reads SVGAGI. This clone appeared once. The clonotype comes from an adult with an advanced solid tumor such as melanoma, head and neck, liver or kidney cancer. The chain employs TRBV6-5 and TRBJ2-3, with TRBD2 identical over 9 bases. The source material was CD4+ or CD8+ T cells sorted from blood, sampled in a trial of the OX40 agonist ivuxolimab. The CDR3 reads CASSYSASGAPDTQYF. The CDR3 DNA follows: TGTGCCAGCAGTTACTCTGCTAGCGGGGCCCCAGATACGCAGTATTTT.